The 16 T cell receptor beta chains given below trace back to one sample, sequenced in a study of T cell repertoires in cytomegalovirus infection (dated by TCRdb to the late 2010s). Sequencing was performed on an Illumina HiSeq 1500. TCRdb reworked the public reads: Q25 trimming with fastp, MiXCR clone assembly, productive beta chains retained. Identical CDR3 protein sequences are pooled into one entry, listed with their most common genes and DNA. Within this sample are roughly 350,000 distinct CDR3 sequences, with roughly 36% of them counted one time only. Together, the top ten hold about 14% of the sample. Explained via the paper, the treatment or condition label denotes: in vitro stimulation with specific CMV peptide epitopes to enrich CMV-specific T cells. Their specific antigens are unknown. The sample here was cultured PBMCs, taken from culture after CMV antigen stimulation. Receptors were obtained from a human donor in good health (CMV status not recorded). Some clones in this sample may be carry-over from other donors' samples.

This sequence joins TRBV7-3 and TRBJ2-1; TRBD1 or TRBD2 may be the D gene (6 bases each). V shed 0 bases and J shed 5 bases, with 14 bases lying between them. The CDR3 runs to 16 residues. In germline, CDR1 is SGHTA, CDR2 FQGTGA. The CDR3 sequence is CASSLTRLEGDNEQFF. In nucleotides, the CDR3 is TGTGCCAGCAGCTTAACGCGACTAGAGGGGGACAATGAGCAGTTCTTC.

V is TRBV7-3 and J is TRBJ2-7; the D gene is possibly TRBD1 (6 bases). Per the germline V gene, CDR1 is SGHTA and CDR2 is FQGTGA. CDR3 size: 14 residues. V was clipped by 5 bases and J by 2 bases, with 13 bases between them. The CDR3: CASSLDRFPYEQYV. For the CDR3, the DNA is TGTGCCAGCAGCCTCGACAGGTTCCCCTACGAGCAGTACGTC.

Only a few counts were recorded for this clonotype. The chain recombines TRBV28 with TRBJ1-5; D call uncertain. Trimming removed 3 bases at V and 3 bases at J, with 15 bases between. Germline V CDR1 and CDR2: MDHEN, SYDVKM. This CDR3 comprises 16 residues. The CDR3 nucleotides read TGTGCCAGCAGTTTTCTGGTATTGGAGGTCAATCAGCCCCAGCATTTT. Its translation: CASSFLVLEVNQPQHF.

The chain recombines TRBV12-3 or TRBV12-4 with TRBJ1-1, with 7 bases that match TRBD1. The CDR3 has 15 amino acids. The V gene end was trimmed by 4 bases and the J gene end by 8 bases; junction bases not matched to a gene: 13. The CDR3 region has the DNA TGTGCCAGCAGTTCCCGGACAGGCGGCTCCCTAGAAGCTTTCTTT. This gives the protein CASSSRTGGSLEAFF.

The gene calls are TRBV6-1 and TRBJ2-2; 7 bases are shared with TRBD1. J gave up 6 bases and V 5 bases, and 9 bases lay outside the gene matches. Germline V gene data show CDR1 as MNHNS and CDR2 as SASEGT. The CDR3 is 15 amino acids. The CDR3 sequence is CASSSPTGVSGELFF. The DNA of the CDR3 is TGTGCCAGCAGTTCTCCAACAGGGGTCTCCGGGGAGCTGTTTTTT.

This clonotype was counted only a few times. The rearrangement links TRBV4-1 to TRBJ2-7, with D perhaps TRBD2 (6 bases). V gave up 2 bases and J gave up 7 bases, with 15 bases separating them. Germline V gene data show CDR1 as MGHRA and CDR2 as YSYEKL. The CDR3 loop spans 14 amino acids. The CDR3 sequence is CASSQRDWDGEQYF. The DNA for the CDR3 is TGCGCCAGCAGCCAACGGGACTGGGACGGTGAGCAGTACTTC.

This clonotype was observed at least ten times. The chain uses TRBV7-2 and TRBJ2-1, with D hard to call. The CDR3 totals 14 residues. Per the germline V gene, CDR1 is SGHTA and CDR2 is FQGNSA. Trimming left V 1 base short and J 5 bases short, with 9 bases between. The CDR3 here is CASSLVELHNEQFF. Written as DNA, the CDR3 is TGTGCCAGCAGCTTAGTCGAGCTTCACAATGAGCAGTTCTTC.

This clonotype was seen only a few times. CDR3 bases: TGTGCCAGCAGCCGCACCGGCGGACTAGGGGGGGAGACCCAGTACTTC. Protein product: CASSRTGGLGGETQYF. J is TRBJ2-5 and V is TRBV7-3; weak D call: TRBD2 (7 bases). Trimming left V 5 bases short and J 5 bases short, with 21 bases between. The germline V gene has CDR1 SGHTA and CDR2 FQGTGA. The CDR3 is 16 amino acids.

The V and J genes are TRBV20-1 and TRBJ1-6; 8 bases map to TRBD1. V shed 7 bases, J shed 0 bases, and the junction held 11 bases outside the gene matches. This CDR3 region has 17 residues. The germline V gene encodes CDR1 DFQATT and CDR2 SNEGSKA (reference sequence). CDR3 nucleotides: TGCAGTGTTAGGAAGACAGGGGTTTACTCCTATAATTCACCCCTCCACTTT. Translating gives CSVRKTGVYSYNSPLHF.

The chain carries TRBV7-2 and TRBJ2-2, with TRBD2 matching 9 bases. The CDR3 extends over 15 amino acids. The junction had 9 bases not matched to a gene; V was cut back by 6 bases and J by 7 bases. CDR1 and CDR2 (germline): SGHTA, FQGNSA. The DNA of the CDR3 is TGTGCCAGCAGGACGGCTAGCGGGACAATCGGGGAGCTGTTTTTT. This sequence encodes CASRTASGTIGELFF. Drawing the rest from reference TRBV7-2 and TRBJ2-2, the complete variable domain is GAGVSQSPSNKVTEKGKDVELRCDPISGHTALYWYRQSLGQGLEFLIYFQGNSAPDKSGLPSDRFSAERTGGSVSTLTIQRTQQEDSAVYLCASRTASGTIGELFFGEGSRLTVL.

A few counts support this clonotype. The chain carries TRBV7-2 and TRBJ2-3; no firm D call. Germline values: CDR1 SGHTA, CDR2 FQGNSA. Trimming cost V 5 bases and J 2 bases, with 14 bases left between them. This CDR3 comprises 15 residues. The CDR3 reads CASSQDWEPTDTQYF. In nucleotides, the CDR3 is TGTGCCAGCAGCCAAGACTGGGAACCCACAGATACGCAGTATTTT.

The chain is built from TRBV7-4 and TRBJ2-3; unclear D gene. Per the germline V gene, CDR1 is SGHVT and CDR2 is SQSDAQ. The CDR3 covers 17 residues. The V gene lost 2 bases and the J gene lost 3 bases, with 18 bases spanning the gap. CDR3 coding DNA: TGTGCCAGCAGCTTAAGGCGGCTGGTGGGTGGAACAGATACGCAGTATTTT. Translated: CASSLRRLVGGTDTQYF. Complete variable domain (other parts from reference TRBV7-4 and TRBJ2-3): GAGVSQSPRYKVAKRGRDVALRCDSISGHVTLYWYRQTLGQGSEVLTYSQSDAQRDKSGRPSGRFSAERPERSVSTLKIQRTEQGDSAVYLCASSLRRLVGGTDTQYFGPGTRLTVL.

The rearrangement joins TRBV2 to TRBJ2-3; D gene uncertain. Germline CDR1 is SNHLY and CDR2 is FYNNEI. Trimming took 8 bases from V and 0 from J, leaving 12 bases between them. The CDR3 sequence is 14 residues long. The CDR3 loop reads CASATPQSTDTQYF. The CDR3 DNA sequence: TGTGCCAGCGCCACTCCACAGAGCACAGATACGCAGTATTTT.

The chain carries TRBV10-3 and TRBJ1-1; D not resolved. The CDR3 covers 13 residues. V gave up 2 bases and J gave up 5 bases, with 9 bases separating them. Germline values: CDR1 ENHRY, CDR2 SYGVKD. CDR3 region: CAISERVGTEAFF. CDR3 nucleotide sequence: TGTGCCATCAGTGAGCGCGTCGGTACTGAAGCTTTCTTT.

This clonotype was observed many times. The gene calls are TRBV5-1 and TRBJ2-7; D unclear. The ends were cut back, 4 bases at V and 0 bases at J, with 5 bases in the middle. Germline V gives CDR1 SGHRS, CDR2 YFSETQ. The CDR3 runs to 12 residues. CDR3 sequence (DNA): TGCGCCAGCAGCCAGAGCTCCTACGAGCAGTACTTC. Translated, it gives CASSQSSYEQYF. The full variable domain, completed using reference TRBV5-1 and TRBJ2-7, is KAGVTQTPRYLIKTRGQQVTLSCSPISGHRSVSWYQQTPGQGLQFLFEYFSETQRNKGNFPGRFSGRQFSNSRSEMNVSTLELGDSALYLCASSQSSYEQYFGPGTRLTVT.

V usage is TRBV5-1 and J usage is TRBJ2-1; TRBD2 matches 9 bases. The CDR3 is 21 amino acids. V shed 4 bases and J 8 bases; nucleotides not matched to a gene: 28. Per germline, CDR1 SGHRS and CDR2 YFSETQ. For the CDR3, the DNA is TGCGCCAGCAGCCGACGGAGACACCACTCCGCGAGGACTAGCGAAATAGATGAGCAGTTCTTC. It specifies CASSRRRHHSARTSEIDEQFF.